The 29 T cell receptor beta chains below come from one sample, sequenced in a study of blood T cell dynamics during melanoma immunotherapy. The sample's time point: pre-treatment baseline. TCRdb keeps only in-frame clones here, not all; method: immunoSEQ multiplex PCR. This table has around 12,000 clones, less than 85% appearing once. Specimen: blood, collected from a patient treated with checkpoint blockade. The origin of the receptors is a human donor with melanoma.

The V gene is TRBV7-9, the J gene TRBJ1-6; D call uncertain. CDR1 and CDR2 from the germline V gene are SEHNR and FQNEAQ (reference sequence). Trimming took 5 bases from V and 5 from J, leaving 7 bases between them. This CDR3 comprises 13 residues. The CDR3 loop reads CASSLVNNSPLHF. CDR3 in DNA: TGTGCCAGCAGCCTCGTGAATAATTCACCCCTCCACTTT.

The genes are TRBV28 and TRBJ1-1; 9 positions agree with TRBD1. The CDR3 extends over 14 amino acids. After removal of 6 bases from V and 4 bases from J, the junction contained 6 bases not matched to a gene. The germline CDR1 and CDR2 sequences are MDHEN and SYDVKM. CDR3 region: CASSPTGGVTEAFF. In nucleotides, the CDR3 is TGTGCCAGCAGCCCTACAGGGGGCGTCACTGAAGCTTTCTTT.

This clone was found a few times. The rearrangement uses TRBV4-3 and TRBJ2-3; D perhaps matches TRBD1 (6 bases). CDR1 LGHNA and CDR2 YSLEER come from the germline V gene. The CDR3 totals 14 residues. V was clipped by 4 bases and J by 2 bases, with 10 bases between them. In nucleotides, the CDR3 is TGCGCCAGCAGCCCCCAGGGGCCCACAGATACGCAGTATTTT. Amino acid sequence: CASSPQGPTDTQYF.

This chain uses TRBV19 with TRBJ2-7, with D tentatively TRBD1 or TRBD2 (5 bases each). Trimming shortened V by 3 bases and J by 2 bases, and 14 bases separated the two germline ends. The CDR3 extends over 15 amino acids. Germline V gives CDR1 LNHDA, CDR2 SQIVND (reference sequence). CDR3 sequence: CASSIRDGITYEQYF. Here the CDR3 DNA reads TGTGCCAGTAGTATCCGGGACGGAATTACCTACGAGCAGTACTTC.

The chain couples TRBV6-4 to TRBJ2-2; D gene uncertain. V gave up 5 bases and J gave up 2 bases, with 9 bases separating them. This CDR3 spans 14 amino acids. Germline V CDR1 and CDR2: MRHNA, SNTAGT. The CDR3 reads CASSQGINTGELFF. Written as DNA, the CDR3 is TGTGCCAGCAGTCAAGGAATAAACACCGGGGAGCTGTTTTTT.

This clone has just one count. The genes are TRBV14 and TRBJ2-7; D call uncertain. The germline V gene has CDR1 SGHDN and CDR2 FVKESK. Trimming left V 4 bases short and J 3 bases short, with 10 bases between. The CDR3 runs 13 residues. CDR3 region: CASSLSFSYEQYF. The CDR3 DNA follows: TGTGCCAGCAGCCTAAGTTTCAGCTACGAGCAGTACTTC.

The DNA for the CDR3 is TGCAGCGGGGGGACAGGACCCTACGAGCAGTACTTC. This codes for CSGGTGPYEQYF. The chain couples TRBV29-1 to TRBJ2-7; 8 bases agree with TRBD1. CDR1 is SQVTM, CDR2 ANQGSEA, per germline. The V gene end was trimmed by 7 bases and the J gene end by 2 bases; junction bases not matched to a gene: 4. This CDR3 comprises 12 residues.

The CDR3 loop is CASSLLGRSYNEQFF. Here the CDR3 DNA reads TGTGCCAGCAGCTTATTAGGACGCAGCTACAATGAGCAGTTCTTC. The rearrangement links TRBV7-3 to TRBJ2-1; no firm D call. Per germline, CDR1 SGHTA and CDR2 FQGTGA. V was trimmed by 2 bases and J by 3 bases, leaving 11 bases between them. The CDR3 has 15 residues.

This CDR3 reads CASSYSTVAEAFF. As DNA, the CDR3 is TGTGCCAGCAGTTACTCGACGGTTGCTGAAGCTTTCTTT. The chain has TRBV6-5 and TRBJ1-1; D is unresolved. The CDR3 consists of 13 residues. V lost 0 bases and J lost 6, with 8 bases in between. Germline-derived CDR1 and CDR2 are MNHEY and SVGAGI.

V usage is TRBV29-1 and J usage is TRBJ2-1; no clear D gene. Germline CDR1 and CDR2: SQVTM and ANQGSEA. The CDR3 spans 14 residues. V lost 7 bases and J 0 bases, leaving 13 bases between the germline ends. DNA for the CDR3: TGCAGCGCGTCGGACGCAAGCTCCTACAATGAGCAGTTCTTC. The encoded protein is CSASDASSYNEQFF.

V and J are TRBV5-1 and TRBJ1-5; 10 bases map to TRBD1. V gave up 2 bases and J gave up 4 bases; unmatched junction bases: 6. The CDR3 extends over 16 amino acids. Germline V gene lookup returns CDR1 SGHRS and CDR2 YFSETQ. CDR3 nucleotides: TGCGCCAGCAGCTTACCCGACAGGGGGCTTAATCAGCCCCAGCATTTT. It yields the protein CASSLPDRGLNQPQHF. Supplemented by reference TRBV5-1 and TRBJ1-5, the full variable domain reads KAGVTQTPRYLIKTRGQQVTLSCSPISGHRSVSWYQQTPGQGLQFLFEYFSETQRNKGNFPGRFSGRQFSNSRSEMNVSTLELGDSALYLCASSLPDRGLNQPQHFGDGTRLSIL.

This clone was observed a few times. The J gene is TRBJ1-6, the V gene TRBV28; D unclear. Germline CDR1 reads MDHEN; CDR2 reads SYDVKM. V was pared by 8 bases and J by 7 bases, with 3 bases between. The CDR3 covers 10 residues. In DNA form, the CDR3 reads TGTGCCAGCGGCAATTCACCCCTCCACTTT. Translated: CASGNSPLHF.

The table lists this clone with a count of one. The chain combines TRBV25-1 with TRBJ1-5; D is unresolved. The V end was cut by 2 bases, the J end by 0 bases, with 14 bases between. Germline V gives CDR1 MGHDK, CDR2 SYGVNS. This CDR3 is 17 amino acids long. As DNA, the CDR3 is TGTGCCAGCAGTGAAACCAACCGGGGAAATAGCAATCAGCCCCAGCATTTT. Translated, it gives CASSETNRGNSNQPQHF.

This chain uses TRBV5-1 with TRBJ1-1, with TRBD1 identical over 7 bases. Germline V lookup: CDR1 SGHRS, CDR2 YFSETQ. Trimming took 0 bases from V and 1 from J; bases not matched to a gene: 3. The CDR3 is 15 amino acids. The CDR3 DNA is TGCGCCAGCAGCTTGGAAGGGACAGCGAACACTGAAGCTTTCTTT. It is translated as CASSLEGTANTEAFF.

This clone was seen once. This rearrangement joins TRBV11-2 to TRBJ2-7; tentatively, D is TRBD1 or TRBD2 (7 bases each). Trimming shortened V by 5 bases and J by 0 bases, and 11 bases separated the two germline ends. The CDR3 length is 14 residues. CDR1 and CDR2 from the germline V gene are SGHAT and FQNNGV. For the CDR3, the DNA is TGTGCCAGCAGCCGGGGGGACAGCTCCTACGAGCAGTACTTC. Its protein is CASSRGDSSYEQYF.

This chain uses TRBV2 with TRBJ1-5; maybe TRBD1 (5 bases). Trimming stripped 4 bases from V and 5 bases from J, with 12 bases between. The CDR3 sequence is 14 residues long. Per germline, CDR1 SNHLY and CDR2 FYNNEI. CDR3 protein: CASSVRQTDQPQHF. Here the CDR3 DNA reads TGTGCCAGCAGTGTGCGGCAGACAGATCAGCCCCAGCATTTT. The full variable domain, completed using reference TRBV2 and TRBJ1-5, is EPEVTQTPSHQVTQMGQEVILRCVPISNHLYFYWYRQILGQKVEFLVSFYNNEISEKSEIFDDQFSVERPDGSNFTLKIRSTKLEDSAMYFCASSVRQTDQPQHFGDGTRLSIL.

V and J are TRBV5-1 and TRBJ2-2; 8 nucleotides match TRBD1. In germline, CDR1 is SGHRS, CDR2 YFSETQ. The ends lost 1 base at V and 5 bases at J; junction bases unmatched: 7. The CDR3 is 16 residues long. CDR3 nucleotides: TGCGCCAGCAGCTTGCGGCAGGGGGCTTCGACCGGGGAGCTGTTTTTT. This encodes CASSLRQGASTGELFF.

The genes are TRBV4-3 and TRBJ2-7; possibly TRBD2 for D (6 bases). Deletions cut 0 bases from V and 0 bases from J, with 12 bases between. Per the germline V gene, CDR1 is LGHNA and CDR2 is YSLEER. CDR3 length: 16 residues. The CDR3 sequence is CASSQDPGTLSYEQYF. CDR3 DNA sequence: TGCGCCAGCAGCCAAGATCCCGGGACTCTCTCCTACGAGCAGTACTTC.

The genes are TRBV19 and TRBJ2-7; D is uncertain. Germline assignment: CDR1 LNHDA and CDR2 SQIVND (reference sequence). Trimming stripped 7 bases from V and 7 bases from J, with 20 bases between. The CDR3 has 14 amino acids. CDR3 region: CASTTATTAEEQYF. The DNA of the CDR3 is TGTGCCAGTACTACAGCCACCACGGCGGAGGAGCAGTACTTC.

The chain employs TRBV4-1 and TRBJ1-1; D not resolved. Trimming removed 4 bases from V and 0 bases from J, with 18 bases in between. CDR3 length: 17 amino acids. CDR1 and CDR2 (germline): MGHRA, YSYEKL. CDR3 DNA: TGCGCCAGCAGCCGAGCTCTAGTGGACGGCGTGAACACTGAAGCTTTCTTT. It yields the protein CASSRALVDGVNTEAFF.

The V call is TRBV19, the J call TRBJ2-3, with D perhaps matching TRBD1 or TRBD2 (5 bases each). V was clipped by 3 bases and J by 4 bases, with 17 bases between them. CDR1 is LNHDA, CDR2 SQIVND, per germline (reference sequence). The CDR3 is 16 residues long. As DNA, the CDR3 is TGTGCCAGTAGTATCCAGGGAGTTTCCTCGGCAGATACGCAGTATTTT. It codes for CASSIQGVSSADTQYF.

The gene calls are TRBV7-6 and TRBJ2-5, with D perhaps given as TRBD1 or TRBD2 (5 bases each). Per germline, CDR1 SGHVS and CDR2 FNYEAQ. V was trimmed by 5 bases and J by 5 bases, leaving 18 bases between them. CDR3 length: 15 residues. CDR3 protein: CASSRKAGAGETQYF. CDR3 nucleotides: TGTGCCAGCAGCAGAAAAGCCGGGGCCGGGGAGACCCAGTACTTC.

This clone was seen a handful of times. This chain connects TRBV5-1 to TRBJ1-1; D is ambiguous. The germline CDR1 and CDR2 sequences are SGHRS and YFSETQ. The CDR3 contains 13 residues. Trimming cost V 2 bases and J 1 base, with 6 bases left between them. The DNA for the CDR3 is TGCGCCAGCAGCTTCGGCGCGAACACTGAAGCTTTCTTT. Protein product: CASSFGANTEAFF. The entire variable domain, with the rest obtained from reference TRBV5-1 and TRBJ1-1, is as follows: KAGVTQTPRYLIKTRGQQVTLSCSPISGHRSVSWYQQTPGQGLQFLFEYFSETQRNKGNFPGRFSGRQFSNSRSEMNVSTLELGDSALYLCASSFGANTEAFFGQGTRLTVV.

This clone was counted only a few times. This chain uses TRBV11-2 with TRBJ1-1; D unresolved. CDR1 is SGHAT, CDR2 FQNNGV, per germline. CDR3 length: 12 amino acids. Deletions cut 0 bases from V and 7 bases from J, with 6 bases between. The CDR3 spells CASSLERSEAFF. CDR3 bases: TGTGCCAGCAGCTTAGAGCGGAGTGAAGCTTTCTTT.

CDR3 sequence reads: CASSPPSGNVAEAFF. The DNA for the CDR3 is TGTGCCAGCTCACCACCGTCAGGGAATGTGGCTGAAGCTTTCTTT. The chain links TRBV18 to TRBJ1-1, with a tentative D call TRBD1 (5 bases). This CDR3 has 15 residues. V gave up 0 bases and J gave up 6 bases, with 14 bases separating them. Germline loops: CDR1 KGHSH, CDR2 LQKENI.

The J gene is TRBJ1-1, the V gene TRBV9; a possible D gene is TRBD1 (6 bases). V lost 4 bases and J 6 bases, leaving 16 bases between the germline ends. The CDR3 length is 14 residues. Germline CDR1 is SGDLS and CDR2 is YYNGEE. For the CDR3, the DNA is TGTGCCAGCAGCAGCCAAACAGGGAGCCCTGAAGCTTTCTTT. Its translation is CASSSQTGSPEAFF.

The chain combines TRBV10-3 with TRBJ2-7; 7 bases agree with TRBD2. CDR3 length: 15 amino acids. V lost 2 bases, J lost 0 bases, and 4 bases stayed unmatched. Germline V gives CDR1 ENHRY, CDR2 SYGVKD. This chain's CDR3 is CAISETSVSSYEQYF. CDR3 bases: TGTGCCATCAGTGAGACTAGCGTAAGCTCCTACGAGCAGTACTTC.

This chain connects TRBV6-1 to TRBJ1-5; possibly TRBD1 for D (6 bases). The CDR3 loop spans 11 amino acids. Germline V gene lookup returns CDR1 MNHNS and CDR2 SASEGT. V lost 9 bases and J 4 bases, leaving 7 bases between the germline ends. The CDR3 here is CARGANQPQHF. The CDR3 bases are TGTGCCAGGGGGGCTAATCAGCCCCAGCATTTT.

This clone turned up a few times. This chain joins TRBV6-5 and TRBJ1-3; possible D gene TRBD1, 6 bases. The length of the CDR3 is 14 residues. Trimming took 6 bases from V and 0 from J, leaving 9 bases between them. Per the germline V gene, CDR1 is MNHEY and CDR2 is SVGAGI. For the CDR3, the DNA is TGTGCCAGCAGGCGGGACATCTCTGGAAACACCATATATTTT. As protein: CASRRDISGNTIYF.